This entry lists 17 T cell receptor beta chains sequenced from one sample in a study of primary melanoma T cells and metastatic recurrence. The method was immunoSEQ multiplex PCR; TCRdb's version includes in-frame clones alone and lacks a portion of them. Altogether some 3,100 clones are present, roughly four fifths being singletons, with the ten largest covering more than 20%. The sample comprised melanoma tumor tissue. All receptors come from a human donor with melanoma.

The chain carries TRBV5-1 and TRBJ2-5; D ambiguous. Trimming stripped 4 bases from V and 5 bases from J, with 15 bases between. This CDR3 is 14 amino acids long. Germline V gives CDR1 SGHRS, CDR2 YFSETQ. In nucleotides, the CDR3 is TGCGCCAGCAGCAAACAGACGATCGGGGAGACCCAGTACTTC. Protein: CASSKQTIGETQYF.

In DNA form, the CDR3 reads TGTGCCAGCAGCCACCGGGACAGCGCAACTAATGAAAAACTGTTTTTT. Encoded protein: CASSHRDSATNEKLFF. The chain uses TRBV6-8 and TRBJ1-4; 7 nucleotides align to TRBD1. The CDR3 consists of 16 residues. Per the germline V gene, CDR1 is MNHGY and CDR2 is SAAAGT. V lost 6 bases to trimming and J lost 0 bases; unmatched junction nucleotides: 7.

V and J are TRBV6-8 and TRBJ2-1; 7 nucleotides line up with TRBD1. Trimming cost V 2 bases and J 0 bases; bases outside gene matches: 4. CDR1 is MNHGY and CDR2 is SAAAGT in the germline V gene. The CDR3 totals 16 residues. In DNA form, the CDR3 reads TGTGCCAGCAGTTACGTGGCAGGGGGCTCCTACAATGAGCAGTTCTTC. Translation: CASSYVAGGSYNEQFF.

The CDR3 loop reads CASSPRGRDTEAFF. CDR3 nucleotides: TGTGCCAGCTCACCGCGGGGCAGAGACACTGAAGCTTTCTTT. The V and J genes are TRBV18 and TRBJ1-1; tentative D call: TRBD1 (5 bases). Germline assignment: CDR1 KGHSH and CDR2 LQKENI. The CDR3 loop spans 14 amino acids. V dropped 3 bases and J dropped 3 bases, with 11 bases sitting between them.

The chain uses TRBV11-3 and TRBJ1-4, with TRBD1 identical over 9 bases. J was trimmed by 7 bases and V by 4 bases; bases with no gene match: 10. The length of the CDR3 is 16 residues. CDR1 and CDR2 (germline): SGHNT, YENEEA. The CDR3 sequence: CASSSRRTGEVEKLFF. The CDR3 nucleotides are TGTGCCAGCAGCTCTAGGAGGACAGGGGAGGTTGAAAAACTGTTTTTT. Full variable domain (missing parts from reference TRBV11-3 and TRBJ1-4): EAGVVQSPRYKIIEKKQPVAFWCNPISGHNTLYWYLQNLGQGPELLIRYENEEAVDDSQLPKDRFSAERLKGVDSTLKIQPAELGDSAVYLCASSSRRTGEVEKLFFGSGTQLSVL.

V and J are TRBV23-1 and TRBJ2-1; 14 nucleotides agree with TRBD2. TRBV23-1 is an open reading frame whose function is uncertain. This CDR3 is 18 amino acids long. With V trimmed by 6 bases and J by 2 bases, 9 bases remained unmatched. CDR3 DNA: TGCGCCAGCAGCCCCGGACTAGCGGGAGGACGACCCTACAATGAGCAGTTCTTC. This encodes CASSPGLAGGRPYNEQFF.

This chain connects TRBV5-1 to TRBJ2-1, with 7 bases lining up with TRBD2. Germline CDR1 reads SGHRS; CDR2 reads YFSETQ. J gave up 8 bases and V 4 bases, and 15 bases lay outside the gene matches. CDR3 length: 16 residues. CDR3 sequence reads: CASSQGTNLGGHEQFF. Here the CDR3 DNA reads TGCGCCAGCAGCCAAGGGACTAACCTAGGTGGCCATGAGCAGTTCTTC.

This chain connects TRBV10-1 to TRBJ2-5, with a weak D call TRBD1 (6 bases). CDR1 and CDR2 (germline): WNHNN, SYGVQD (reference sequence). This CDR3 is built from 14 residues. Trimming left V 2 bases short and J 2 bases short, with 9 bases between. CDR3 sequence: CASSELGQQETQYF. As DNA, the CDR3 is TGCGCCAGCAGTGAGCTCGGACAGCAAGAGACCCAGTACTTC.

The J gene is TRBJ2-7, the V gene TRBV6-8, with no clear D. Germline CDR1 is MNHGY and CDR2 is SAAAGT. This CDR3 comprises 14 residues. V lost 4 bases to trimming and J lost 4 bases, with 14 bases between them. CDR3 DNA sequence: TGTGCCAGCAGTTCCCCTCAGATCGTGTACGAGCAGTACTTC. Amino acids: CASSSPQIVYEQYF.

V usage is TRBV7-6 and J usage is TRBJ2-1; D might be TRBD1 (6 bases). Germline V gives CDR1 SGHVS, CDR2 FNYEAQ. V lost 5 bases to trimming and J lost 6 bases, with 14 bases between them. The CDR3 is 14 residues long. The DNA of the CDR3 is TGTGCCAGCAGCCAAGAAACAGGGTTCAATGAGCAGTTCTTC. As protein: CASSQETGFNEQFF.

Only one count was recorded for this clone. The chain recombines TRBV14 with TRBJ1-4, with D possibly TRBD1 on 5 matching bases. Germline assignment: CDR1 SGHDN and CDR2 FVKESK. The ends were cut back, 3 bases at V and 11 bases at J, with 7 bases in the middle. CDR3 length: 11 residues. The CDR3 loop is CASSHGTKLFF. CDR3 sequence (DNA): TGTGCCAGCAGCCACGGGACGAAACTGTTTTTT.

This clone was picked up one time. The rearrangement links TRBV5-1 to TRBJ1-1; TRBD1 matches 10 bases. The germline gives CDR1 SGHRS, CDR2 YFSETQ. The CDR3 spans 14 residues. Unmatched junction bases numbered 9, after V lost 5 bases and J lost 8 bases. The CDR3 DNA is TGCGCCAGCAGAACCCTTCCGGGACAGGGGGAAGCTTTCTTT. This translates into CASRTLPGQGEAFF. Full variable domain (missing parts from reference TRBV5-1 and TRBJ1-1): KAGVTQTPRYLIKTRGQQVTLSCSPISGHRSVSWYQQTPGQGLQFLFEYFSETQRNKGNFPGRFSGRQFSNSRSEMNVSTLELGDSALYLCASRTLPGQGEAFFGQGTRLTVV.

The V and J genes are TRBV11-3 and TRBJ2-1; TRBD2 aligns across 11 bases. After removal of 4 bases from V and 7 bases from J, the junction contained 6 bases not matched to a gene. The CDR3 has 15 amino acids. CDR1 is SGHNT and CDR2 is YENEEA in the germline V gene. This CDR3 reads CASSSLAGARNEQFF. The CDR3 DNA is TGTGCCAGCAGCTCACTAGCGGGGGCGAGGAATGAGCAGTTCTTC.

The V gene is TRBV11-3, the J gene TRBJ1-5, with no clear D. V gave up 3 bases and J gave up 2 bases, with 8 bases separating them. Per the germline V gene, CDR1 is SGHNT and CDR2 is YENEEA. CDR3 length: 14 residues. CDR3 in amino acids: CASSFRYRNQPQHF. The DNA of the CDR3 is TGTGCCAGCAGCTTCAGGTATCGCAATCAGCCCCAGCATTTT.

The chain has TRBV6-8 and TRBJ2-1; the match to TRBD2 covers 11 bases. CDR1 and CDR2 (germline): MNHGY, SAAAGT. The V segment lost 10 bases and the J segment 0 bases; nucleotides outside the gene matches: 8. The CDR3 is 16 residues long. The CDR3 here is CAISASGRSSYNEQFF. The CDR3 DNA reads TGTGCCATCAGCGCTAGCGGGAGGAGCTCCTACAATGAGCAGTTCTTC.

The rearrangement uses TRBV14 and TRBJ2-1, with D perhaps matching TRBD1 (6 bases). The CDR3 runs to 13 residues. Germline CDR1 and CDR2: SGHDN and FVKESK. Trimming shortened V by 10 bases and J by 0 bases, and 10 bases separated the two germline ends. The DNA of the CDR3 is TGTGCCACCGGGACAAGCTCCTACAATGAGCAGTTCTTC. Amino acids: CATGTSSYNEQFF.

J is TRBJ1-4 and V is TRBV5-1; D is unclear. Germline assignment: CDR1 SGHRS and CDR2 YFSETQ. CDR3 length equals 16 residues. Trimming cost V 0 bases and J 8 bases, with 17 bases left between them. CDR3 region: CASSLDLGPAGEKLFF. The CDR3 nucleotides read TGCGCCAGCAGCTTGGATCTGGGTCCAGCCGGGGAAAAACTGTTTTTT. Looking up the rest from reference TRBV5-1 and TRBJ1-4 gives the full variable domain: KAGVTQTPRYLIKTRGQQVTLSCSPISGHRSVSWYQQTPGQGLQFLFEYFSETQRNKGNFPGRFSGRQFSNSRSEMNVSTLELGDSALYLCASSLDLGPAGEKLFFGSGTQLSVL.